This T cell receptor beta chain was captured in a study of circulating and synovial CD4+ cells in juvenile arthritis. Findings of the study overall: Some such blood samples were as oligoclonal as synovium. Bulk blood CD4 samples held at least an order of magnitude more or fewer genomes than CPL. Compared with bulk blood, circulating pathogenic-like lymphocytes shared substantially more CDR3 sequences with synovial T cells.

Concerning this clone: The antigen remains unidentified. An end of the junction does not agree with germline; a read error may underlie this.

Here immunoSEQ multiplex PCR was the method, and the copy in TCRdb shows in-frame clones only, minus some. The top ten hold approximately 3.6% of the sample, which has roughly 14,000 clones, approximately 83% seen once. In germline, CDR1 is SGHDT, CDR2 YYEEEE. This CDR3 region has 14 residues. This TCR was sampled from a human patient with juvenile idiopathic arthritis. Some clones in this sample may be carry-over from other donors' samples. This chain connects TRBV5-6 to TRBJ1-5; perhaps TRBD1 as D (5 bases). Sample: CD4+ T cells from synovial fluid. In nucleotides, the CDR3 is TGTGTCAGCATCGACAGCGTGGGGAATCAGCCCCAGCATTTT. Translated, it gives CVSIDSVGNQPQHF.